The present T cell receptor (beta chain) was sequenced within a study of T cell changes during pregnancy in multiple sclerosis. The CDR3 runs to 17 residues. V shed 2 bases and J 8 bases; nucleotides not matched to a gene: 13. Germline CDR1 and CDR2: MDHEN and SYDVKM. Measured with immunoSEQ multiplex PCR; TCRdb has only the in-frame clones, and not every one. The sample yields about 70,000 clones, 80% to 95% seen once. The input for sequencing was CD4+ T cells from peripheral blood mononuclear cells, taken after pregnancy. V and J are TRBV28 and TRBJ2-2; 8 nucleotides align to TRBD2. The origin of this receptor is a female donor with multiple sclerosis, enrolled in a pregnancy study. CDR3 loop: CASSLPPPRASGGELFF. The CDR3 coding sequence is TGTGCCAGCAGTTTACCCCCCCCTAGGGCTAGCGGGGGGGAGCTGTTTTTT.